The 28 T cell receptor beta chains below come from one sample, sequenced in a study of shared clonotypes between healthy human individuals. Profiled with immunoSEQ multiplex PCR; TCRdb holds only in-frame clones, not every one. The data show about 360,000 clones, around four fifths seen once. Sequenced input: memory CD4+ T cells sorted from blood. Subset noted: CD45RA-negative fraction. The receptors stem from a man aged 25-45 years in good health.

The CDR3 nucleotides are TGTGCCAGCAGCGGAACAGGGGGTAATGAGCAGTTCTTC. Translated, it gives CASSGTGGNEQFF. The chain combines TRBV9 with TRBJ2-1, with 8 bases lining up with TRBD1. The germline gives CDR1 SGDLS, CDR2 YYNGEE. V dropped 3 bases and J dropped 7; count of bases not matched to a gene: 3. The CDR3 is 13 amino acids.

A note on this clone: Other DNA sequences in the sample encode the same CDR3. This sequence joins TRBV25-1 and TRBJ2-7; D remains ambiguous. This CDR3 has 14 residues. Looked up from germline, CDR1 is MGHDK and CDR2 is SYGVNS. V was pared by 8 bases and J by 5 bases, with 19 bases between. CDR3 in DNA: TGTGCCAGCTCGGGCACCAGAGCAGTCAACGAGCAGTACTTC. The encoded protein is CASSGTRAVNEQYF.

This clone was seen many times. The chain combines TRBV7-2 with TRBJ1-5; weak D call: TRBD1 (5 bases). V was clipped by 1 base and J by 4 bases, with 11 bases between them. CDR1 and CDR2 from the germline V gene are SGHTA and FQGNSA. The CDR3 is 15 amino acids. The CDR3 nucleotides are TGTGCCAGCAGCTTAGGTGACAGCGGGAATCAGCCCCAGCATTTT. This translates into CASSLGDSGNQPQHF.

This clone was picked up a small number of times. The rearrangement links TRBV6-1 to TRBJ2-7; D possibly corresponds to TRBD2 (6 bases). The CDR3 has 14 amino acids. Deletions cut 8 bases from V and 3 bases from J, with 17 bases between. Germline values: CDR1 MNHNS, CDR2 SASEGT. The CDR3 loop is CASGLVAANYEQYF. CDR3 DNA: TGTGCCAGCGGCTTGGTAGCGGCCAACTACGAGCAGTACTTC.

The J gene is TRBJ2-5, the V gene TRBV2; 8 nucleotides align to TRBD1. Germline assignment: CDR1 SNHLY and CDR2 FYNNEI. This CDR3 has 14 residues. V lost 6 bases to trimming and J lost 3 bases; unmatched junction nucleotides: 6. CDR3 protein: CASRVDRGKETQYF. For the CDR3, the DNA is TGTGCCAGCAGAGTAGACAGGGGAAAAGAGACCCAGTACTTC.

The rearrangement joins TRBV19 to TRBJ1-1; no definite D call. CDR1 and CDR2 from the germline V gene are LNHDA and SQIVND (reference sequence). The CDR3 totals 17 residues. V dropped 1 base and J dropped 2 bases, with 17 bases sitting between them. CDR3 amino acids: CASSIGGGNLANTEAFF. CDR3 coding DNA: TGTGCCAGTAGTATAGGAGGAGGAAATTTGGCTAACACTGAAGCTTTCTTT.

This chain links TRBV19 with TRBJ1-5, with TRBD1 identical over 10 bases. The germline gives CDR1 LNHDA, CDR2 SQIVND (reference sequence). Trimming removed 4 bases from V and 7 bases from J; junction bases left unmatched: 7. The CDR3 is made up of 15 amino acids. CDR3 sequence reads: CASSSDRGPQQPQHF. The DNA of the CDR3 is TGTGCCAGTAGTAGCGACAGGGGGCCTCAACAGCCCCAGCATTTT.

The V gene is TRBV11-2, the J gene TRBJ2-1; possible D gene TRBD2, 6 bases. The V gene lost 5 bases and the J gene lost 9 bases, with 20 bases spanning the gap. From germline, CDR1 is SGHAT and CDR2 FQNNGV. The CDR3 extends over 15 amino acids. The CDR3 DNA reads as TGTGCCAGCAGCCCGTCCCGACTAGTAAGCGGTGAGCAGTTCTTC. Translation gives CASSPSRLVSGEQFF.

CDR3 amino acids: CASSYSRWPGELFF. The DNA of the CDR3 is TGTGCCAGCAGTTACTCCCGTTGGCCCGGGGAGCTGTTTTTT. This chain connects TRBV6-5 to TRBJ2-2, with no clear D. The CDR3 is 14 residues long. CDR1 MNHEY and CDR2 SVGAGI come from the germline V gene. The germline V and J ends were trimmed by 0 bases and 6 bases, with 8 bases remaining between them.

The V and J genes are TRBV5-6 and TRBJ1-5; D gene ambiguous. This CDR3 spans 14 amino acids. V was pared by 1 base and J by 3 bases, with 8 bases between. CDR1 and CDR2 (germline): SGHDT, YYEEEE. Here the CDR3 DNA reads TGTGCCAGCAGCTTGAAAGGGTACAATCAGCCCCAGCATTTT. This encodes CASSLKGYNQPQHF.

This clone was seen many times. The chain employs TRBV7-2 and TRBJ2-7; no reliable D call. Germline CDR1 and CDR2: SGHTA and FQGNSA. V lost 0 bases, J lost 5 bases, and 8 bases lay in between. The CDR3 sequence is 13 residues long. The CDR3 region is CASSLAGSHEQYF. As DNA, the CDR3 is TGTGCCAGCAGCTTAGCAGGGTCCCACGAGCAGTACTTC. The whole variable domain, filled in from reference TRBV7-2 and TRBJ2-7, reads GAGVSQSPSNKVTEKGKDVELRCDPISGHTALYWYRQSLGQGLEFLIYFQGNSAPDKSGLPSDRFSAERTGGSVSTLTIQRTQQEDSAVYLCASSLAGSHEQYFGPGTRLTVT.

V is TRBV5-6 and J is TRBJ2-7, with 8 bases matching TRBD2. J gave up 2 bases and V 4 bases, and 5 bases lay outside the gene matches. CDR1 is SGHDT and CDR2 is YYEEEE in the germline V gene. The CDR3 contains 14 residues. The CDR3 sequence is CASSPGLGAYEQYF. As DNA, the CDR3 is TGTGCCAGCAGCCCGGGACTAGGTGCCTACGAGCAGTACTTC.

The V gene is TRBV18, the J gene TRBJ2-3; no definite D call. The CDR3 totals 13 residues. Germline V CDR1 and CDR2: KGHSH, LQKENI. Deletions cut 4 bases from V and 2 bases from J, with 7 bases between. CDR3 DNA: TGTGCCAGCTCACGTACCGCCACAGATACGCAGTATTTT. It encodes CASSRTATDTQYF.

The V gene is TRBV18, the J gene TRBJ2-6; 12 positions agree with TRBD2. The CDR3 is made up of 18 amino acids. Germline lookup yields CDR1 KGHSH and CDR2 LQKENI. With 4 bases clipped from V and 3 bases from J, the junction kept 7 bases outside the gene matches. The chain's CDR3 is CASSRSRLAGDGANVLTF. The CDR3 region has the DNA TGTGCCAGCTCACGCTCGCGACTAGCGGGAGATGGGGCCAACGTCCTGACTTTC.

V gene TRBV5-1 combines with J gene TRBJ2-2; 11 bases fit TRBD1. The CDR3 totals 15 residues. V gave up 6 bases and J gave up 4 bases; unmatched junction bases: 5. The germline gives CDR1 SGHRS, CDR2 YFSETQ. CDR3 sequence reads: CASTLGQGVTGELFF. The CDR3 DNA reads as TGCGCCAGCACCCTGGGACAGGGGGTCACCGGGGAGCTGTTTTTT.

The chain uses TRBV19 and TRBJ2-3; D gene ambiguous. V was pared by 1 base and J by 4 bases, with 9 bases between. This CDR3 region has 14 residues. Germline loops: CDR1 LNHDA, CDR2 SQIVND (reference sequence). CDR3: CASSIAVWADTQYF. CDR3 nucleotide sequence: TGTGCCAGTAGTATAGCGGTTTGGGCAGATACGCAGTATTTT.

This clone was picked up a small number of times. This CDR3 is CASARGAVTDTQYF. CDR3 in DNA: TGTGCCAGCGCTCGGGGGGCCGTCACAGATACGCAGTATTTT. V and J are TRBV11-2 and TRBJ2-3; D might be TRBD2 (7 bases). The V gene lost 8 bases and the J gene lost 2 bases, with 14 bases spanning the gap. The CDR3 is made up of 14 amino acids. Germline CDR1 SGHAT, CDR2 FQNNGV.

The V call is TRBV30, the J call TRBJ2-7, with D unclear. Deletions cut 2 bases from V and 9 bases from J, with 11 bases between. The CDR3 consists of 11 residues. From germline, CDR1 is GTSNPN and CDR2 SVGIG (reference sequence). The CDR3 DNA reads TGTGCCTGGAGTTCGGATTTTGCGCAGTACTTC. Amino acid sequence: CAWSSDFAQYF.

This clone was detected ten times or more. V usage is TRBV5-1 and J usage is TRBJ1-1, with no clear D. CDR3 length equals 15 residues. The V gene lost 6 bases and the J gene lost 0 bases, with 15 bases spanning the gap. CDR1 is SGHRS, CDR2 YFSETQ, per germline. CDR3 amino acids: CASTPGSMVNTEAFF. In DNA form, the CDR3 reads TGCGCCAGCACCCCGGGAAGTATGGTGAACACTGAAGCTTTCTTT.

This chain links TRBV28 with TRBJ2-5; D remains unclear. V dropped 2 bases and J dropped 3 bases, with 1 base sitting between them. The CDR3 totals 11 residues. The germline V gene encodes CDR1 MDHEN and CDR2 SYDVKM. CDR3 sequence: CASSLKETQYF. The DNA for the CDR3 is TGTGCCAGCAGTTTAAAAGAGACCCAGTACTTC.

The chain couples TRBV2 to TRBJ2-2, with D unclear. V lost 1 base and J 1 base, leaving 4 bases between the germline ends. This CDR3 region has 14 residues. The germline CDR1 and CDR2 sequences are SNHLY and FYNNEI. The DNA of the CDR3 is TGTGCCAGCAGTGAAGAAATGAACACCGGGGAGCTGTTTTTT. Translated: CASSEEMNTGELFF. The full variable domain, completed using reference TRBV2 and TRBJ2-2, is EPEVTQTPSHQVTQMGQEVILRCVPISNHLYFYWYRQILGQKVEFLVSFYNNEISEKSEIFDDQFSVERPDGSNFTLKIRSTKLEDSAMYFCASSEEMNTGELFFGEGSRLTVL.

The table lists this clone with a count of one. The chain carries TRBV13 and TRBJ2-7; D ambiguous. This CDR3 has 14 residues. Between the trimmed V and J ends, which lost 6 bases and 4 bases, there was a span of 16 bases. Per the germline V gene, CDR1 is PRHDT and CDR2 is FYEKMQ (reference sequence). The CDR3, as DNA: TGTGCCAGCAGGCGTTTGGGCCGAGCTTACGAGCAGTACTTC. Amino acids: CASRRLGRAYEQYF. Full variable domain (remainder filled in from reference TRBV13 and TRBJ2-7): AAGVIQSPRHLIKEKRETATLKCYPIPRHDTVYWYQQGPGQDPQFLISFYEKMQSDKGSIPDRFSAQQFSDYHSELNMSSLELGDSALYFCASRRLGRAYEQYFGPGTRLTVT.

DNA of the CDR3: TGTGCCAGCTCACTGGGGGAGACCCAGTACTTC. It encodes CASSLGETQYF. V gene TRBV18 combines with J gene TRBJ2-5; D is uncertain. Trimming took off 4 bases at V and 5 bases at J, with 5 bases between the two ends. Germline CDR1 reads KGHSH; CDR2 reads LQKENI. The CDR3 is 11 residues long.

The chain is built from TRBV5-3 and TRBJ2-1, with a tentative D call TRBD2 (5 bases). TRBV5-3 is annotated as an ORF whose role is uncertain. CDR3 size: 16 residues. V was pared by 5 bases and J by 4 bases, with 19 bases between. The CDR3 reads CARRGFLGVYYNEQFF. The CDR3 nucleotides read TGTGCCAGAAGGGGCTTTTTGGGAGTCTATTACAATGAGCAGTTCTTC.

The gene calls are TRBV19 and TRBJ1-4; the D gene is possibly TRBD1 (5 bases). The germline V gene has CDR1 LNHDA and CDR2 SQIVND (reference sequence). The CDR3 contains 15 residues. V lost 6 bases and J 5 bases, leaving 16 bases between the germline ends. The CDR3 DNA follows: TGTGCCAGTAGACCCCGCGGGACGGAAAATGAAAAACTGTTTTTT. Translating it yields CASRPRGTENEKLFF.

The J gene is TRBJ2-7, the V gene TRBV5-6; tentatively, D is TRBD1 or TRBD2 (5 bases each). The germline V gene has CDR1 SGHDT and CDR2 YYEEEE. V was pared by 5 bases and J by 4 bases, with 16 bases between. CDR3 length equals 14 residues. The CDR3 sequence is CASSTPGRQYEQYF. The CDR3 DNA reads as TGTGCCAGCAGTACGCCGGGACGTCAATACGAGCAGTACTTC.

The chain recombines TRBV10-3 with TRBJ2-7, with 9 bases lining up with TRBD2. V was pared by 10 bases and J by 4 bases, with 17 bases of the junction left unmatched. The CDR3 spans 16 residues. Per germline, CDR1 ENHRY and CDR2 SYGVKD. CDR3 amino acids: CATKNALAGSGYEQYF. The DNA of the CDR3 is TGTGCCACTAAAAATGCCCTAGCGGGATCGGGTTACGAGCAGTACTTC.

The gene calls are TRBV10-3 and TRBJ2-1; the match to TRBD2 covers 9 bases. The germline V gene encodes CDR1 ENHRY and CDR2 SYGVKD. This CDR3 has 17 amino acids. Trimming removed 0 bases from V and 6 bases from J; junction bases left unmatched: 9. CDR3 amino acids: CAISESGAGGHVNEQFF. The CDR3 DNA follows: TGTGCCATCAGTGAGTCTGGGGCGGGAGGGCATGTCAATGAGCAGTTCTTC.